Presented here are 25 T cell receptor beta chains from one specimen sequenced in a study of blood T cell repertoires in COVID-19. Data came from immunoSEQ multiplex PCR; TCRdb stores just in-frame clones and leaves some out. The table lists roughly 96,000 clones, 82% of them singletons. The material sequenced was peripheral blood. Receptors originate from an elderly man with acute or convalescent COVID-19.

This chain joins TRBV25-1 and TRBJ1-4; D is ambiguous. In germline, CDR1 is MGHDK, CDR2 SYGVNS. The CDR3 is 13 residues long. V was clipped by 6 bases and J by 1 base, with 6 bases between them. The CDR3 region is CASRHRTNEKLFF. The CDR3 DNA sequence: TGTGCCAGCAGGCACAGAACTAATGAAAAACTGTTTTTT.

V usage is TRBV7-2 and J usage is TRBJ2-3, with D possibly matching TRBD2 (5 bases). Germline loops: CDR1 SGHTA, CDR2 FQGNSA. Trimming took off 6 bases at V and 2 bases at J, with 12 bases between the two ends. CDR3 length equals 14 residues. The CDR3 region is CASRARGSTDTQYF. CDR3 bases: TGTGCCAGCAGGGCCCGGGGTTCCACAGATACGCAGTATTTT. Complete variable domain (other parts from reference TRBV7-2 and TRBJ2-3): GAGVSQSPSNKVTEKGKDVELRCDPISGHTALYWYRQSLGQGLEFLIYFQGNSAPDKSGLPSDRFSAERTGGSVSTLTIQRTQQEDSAVYLCASRARGSTDTQYFGPGTRLTVL.

The chain carries TRBV5-1 and TRBJ1-2; a possible D gene is TRBD1 (6 bases). This CDR3 is built from 15 residues. Germline V CDR1 and CDR2: SGHRS, YFSETQ. V was pared by 3 bases and J by 2 bases, with 14 bases between. The CDR3 DNA reads as TGCGCCAGCAGCTCGGATCCCGACAGGAACTATGGCTACACCTTC. It codes for CASSSDPDRNYGYTF.

The chain employs TRBV14 and TRBJ2-5; D is undetermined. CDR3 size: 13 residues. Germline-derived CDR1 and CDR2 are SGHDN and FVKESK. Trimming took off 4 bases at V and 2 bases at J, with 8 bases between the two ends. In DNA, the CDR3 is TGTGCCAGCAGCCCAGGCTTGCAAGAGACCCAGTACTTC. Translating gives CASSPGLQETQYF.

This chain uses TRBV3-1 (or the pseudogene TRBV3-2) with TRBJ2-2; D uncertain. The CDR3 has 16 amino acids. Trimming removed 4 bases from V and 1 base from J, with 13 bases in between. Germline V gene sequence: CDR1 LGHDT, CDR2 YNNKEL (reference sequence). The CDR3 here is CASSLSGGGNTGELFF. The CDR3 bases are TGTGCCAGCAGCCTCTCCGGCGGTGGGAACACCGGGGAGCTGTTTTTT.

The rearrangement joins TRBV7-2 to TRBJ2-2, with TRBD2 identical over 7 bases. The CDR3 contains 14 residues. Germline V gene sequence: CDR1 SGHTA, CDR2 FQGNSA. Trimming removed 5 bases from V and 4 bases from J; junction bases left unmatched: 4. The CDR3, as DNA: TGTGCCAGCAGCGGGACTATCCCCACCGGGGAGCTGTTTTTT. This translates into CASSGTIPTGELFF.

The V and J genes are TRBV11-2 and TRBJ2-5; 10 positions agree with TRBD1. Trimming at V came to 5 bases and at J to 3 bases, leaving 6 bases not matched to a gene. This CDR3 contains 15 residues. The germline gives CDR1 SGHAT, CDR2 FQNNGV. CDR3 DNA: TGTGCCAGCAGCGGAACGGGACAGGGGAAAGAGACCCAGTACTTC. This codes for CASSGTGQGKETQYF.

The rearrangement uses TRBV19 and TRBJ2-6, with D possibly matching TRBD1 (5 bases). Germline CDR1 is LNHDA and CDR2 is SQIVND (reference sequence). This CDR3 has 15 amino acids. Trimming pared 2 bases from V and 2 bases from J, leaving 7 bases between. DNA of the CDR3: TGTGCCAGTAGTATACAGGGAACTGGGGCCAACGTCCTGACTTTC. Translation gives CASSIQGTGANVLTF.

CDR3 in DNA: TGTGCCAGCAGCTTTGGACAGAGCTATGGCTACACCTTC. Protein product: CASSFGQSYGYTF. The V gene is TRBV7-2, the J gene TRBJ1-2, with D possibly matching TRBD1 (6 bases). V lost 3 bases and J 4 bases, leaving 9 bases between the germline ends. Germline lookup yields CDR1 SGHTA and CDR2 FQGNSA. This CDR3 comprises 13 residues.

J is TRBJ1-2 and V is TRBV7-2, with 7 nucleotides matching TRBD1. V shed 4 bases and J 4 bases; nucleotides not matched to a gene: 9. The CDR3 is 15 amino acids. Germline CDR1 SGHTA, CDR2 FQGNSA. The CDR3 DNA is TGTGCCAGCAGCTACCCCCTCGGGACAGTCTATGGCTACACCTTC. Encoded protein: CASSYPLGTVYGYTF.

This sequence joins TRBV29-1 and TRBJ2-7; D not certain. V was shortened by 0 bases and J by 5 bases, with 5 bases between the two germline ends. The CDR3 runs to 11 residues. Germline values: CDR1 SQVTM, CDR2 ANQGSEA. In DNA, the CDR3 is TGCAGCGTTGAAGAATTCAACGAGCAGTACTTC. Translation: CSVEEFNEQYF.

V is TRBV27 and J is TRBJ2-7, with TRBD2 as a possible D gene (6 bases). The ends were cut back, 6 bases at V and 2 bases at J, with 14 bases in the middle. Germline V CDR1 and CDR2: MNHEY, SMNVEV (reference sequence). The CDR3 contains 14 residues. The CDR3 DNA is TGTGCCAGCAGGGGACTGGCTCGAGCCTACGAGCAGTACTTC. This translates into CASRGLARAYEQYF.

V is TRBV15 and J is TRBJ2-1; 8 nucleotides line up with TRBD2. Germline V lookup: CDR1 LNHNV, CDR2 YYDKDF (reference sequence). Trimming at V came to 1 base and at J to 8 bases, leaving 7 bases not matched to a gene. CDR3 length equals 15 residues. The CDR3 region is CATSRAGTSGHEQFF. CDR3 nucleotides: TGTGCCACCAGCAGAGCCGGGACTAGTGGCCATGAGCAGTTCTTC.

The chain links TRBV28 to TRBJ1-3; 10 nucleotides match TRBD1. The CDR3 runs 17 residues. Germline V gene data show CDR1 as MDHEN and CDR2 as SYDVKM. With V trimmed by 4 bases and J by 1 base, 7 bases remained unmatched. The CDR3 loop reads CASSSTGGEWSGNTIYF. The CDR3 DNA reads as TGTGCCAGCAGTTCGACAGGGGGCGAATGGTCTGGAAACACCATATATTTT.

The DNA for the CDR3 is TGTGCCAGCAGTTTACAGGGAAAATTGTACGAGCAGTACTTC. The encoded protein is CASSLQGKLYEQYF. The genes are TRBV27 and TRBJ2-7, with a possible D match to TRBD1 (5 bases). The length of the CDR3 is 14 residues. Deletions cut 2 bases from V and 4 bases from J, with 12 bases between. The germline CDR1 and CDR2 sequences are MNHEY and SMNVEV (reference sequence).

This chain connects TRBV19 to TRBJ2-7; weak D call: TRBD2 (5 bases). The CDR3 consists of 13 residues. Between the trimmed V and J ends, which lost 7 bases and 3 bases, there was a span of 13 bases. Germline CDR1 LNHDA, CDR2 SQIVND (reference sequence). This CDR3 is CASTSPGGYEQYF. The CDR3 bases are TGTGCCAGTACAAGCCCTGGAGGCTACGAGCAGTACTTC.

This rearrangement joins TRBV5-1 to TRBJ2-2; 7 bases match TRBD1. Looked up from germline, CDR1 is SGHRS and CDR2 is YFSETQ. The CDR3 sequence is 15 residues long. Trimming removed 2 bases from V and 4 bases from J; junction bases left unmatched: 5. The DNA of the CDR3 is TGCGCCAGCAGCTTAACGACAGGGAGCACCGGGGAGCTGTTTTTT. Translation: CASSLTTGSTGELFF.

The chain employs TRBV28 and TRBJ1-3; a weak D match, TRBD1 (5 bases). This CDR3 region has 12 residues. Trimming left V 10 bases short and J 4 bases short, with 11 bases between. CDR1 and CDR2 from the germline V gene are MDHEN and SYDVKM. CDR3 sequence reads: CATSGSGNTIYF. As DNA, the CDR3 is TGTGCCACTTCAGGGTCAGGAAACACCATATATTTT.

This clone was picked up one time. J is TRBJ1-2 and V is TRBV5-1; 7 nucleotides line up with TRBD1. Germline CDR1 and CDR2: SGHRS and YFSETQ. This CDR3 comprises 16 residues. J gave up 3 bases and V 0 bases, and 8 bases lay outside the gene matches. The CDR3 bases are TGCGCCAGCAGCTTGGATGGCGACAGGGCTTACTATGGCTACACCTTC. Protein: CASSLDGDRAYYGYTF.

The chain couples TRBV6-5 to TRBJ2-7; TRBD1 aligns across 7 bases. The V and J ends lost 6 bases and 3 bases, in that order; junction bases with no gene match: 8. This CDR3 contains 14 residues. Germline lookup yields CDR1 MNHEY and CDR2 SVGAGI. The CDR3 is CASSRQGTRYEQYF. The CDR3 region has the DNA TGTGCCAGCAGCCGACAGGGTACCCGCTACGAGCAGTACTTC.

The V gene is TRBV5-4, the J gene TRBJ2-7; D call uncertain. The CDR3 runs to 14 residues. Germline V gene sequence: CDR1 SGHNT, CDR2 YYREEE (reference sequence). V was shortened by 0 bases and J by 6 bases, with 13 bases between the two germline ends. The CDR3 DNA is TGTGCCAGCAGCTTGGACTCCAGACATGGCGAGCAGTACTTC. Residues: CASSLDSRHGEQYF.

This chain's CDR3 is CASREGGEQGEAFF. Here the CDR3 DNA reads TGTGCCAGTAGGGAAGGGGGCGAGCAGGGTGAAGCTTTCTTT. The rearrangement joins TRBV19 to TRBJ1-1; 7 nucleotides agree with TRBD1. V gave up 6 bases and J gave up 7 bases; unmatched junction bases: 11. Germline-derived CDR1 and CDR2 are LNHDA and SQIVND (reference sequence). This CDR3 contains 14 residues.

The gene calls are TRBV6-1 and TRBJ1-5, with D uncertain. Trimming removed 2 bases from V and 0 bases from J, with 5 bases in between. Per germline, CDR1 MNHNS and CDR2 SASEGT. The CDR3 contains 14 residues. In nucleotides, the CDR3 is TGTGCCAGCAGTGAACAGTATAGCAATCAGCCCCAGCATTTT. Translation gives CASSEQYSNQPQHF.

J is TRBJ2-7 and V is TRBV3-1 (or the pseudogene TRBV3-2), with 7 bases fitting TRBD1. Germline V gene lookup returns CDR1 LGHDT and CDR2 YNNKEL (reference sequence). The junction had 9 bases not matched to a gene; V was cut back by 5 bases and J by 5 bases. The CDR3 extends over 14 amino acids. The CDR3 loop is CASSTRQGRNEQYF. The CDR3 DNA is TGTGCCAGCAGCACCCGACAGGGAAGGAACGAGCAGTACTTC.

This chain joins TRBV28 and TRBJ2-1; 9 bases are shared with TRBD2. This CDR3 is built from 15 residues. V dropped 8 bases and J dropped 4; count of bases not matched to a gene: 9. Germline-derived CDR1 and CDR2 are MDHEN and SYDVKM. CDR3 sequence: CASYRSGGQYNEQFF. The CDR3 region has the DNA TGTGCCAGCTACCGTAGCGGGGGCCAATACAATGAGCAGTTCTTC. Variable domain in full (rest from reference TRBV28 and TRBJ2-1): DVKVTQSSRYLVKRTGEKVFLECVQDMDHENMFWYRQDPGLGLRLIYFSYDVKMKEKGDIPEGYSVSREKKERFSLILESASTNQTSMYLCASYRSGGQYNEQFFGPGTRLTVL.